Below are 29 T cell receptor beta chains sequenced from a single sample in a study of CD8+ T cells in alopecia areata. Treatment reported: oral pan-JAK inhibitor, 5-10 mg twice daily. Isolated RNA was reverse transcribed into cDNA used as the sequencing template. Libraries were prepared by immunoSEQ multiplex PCR; TCRdb keeps only in-frame clonotypes and omits some of them. The table shows some 190,000 clones, with around 49% occurring only once. Sequences were derived from CD8+ T cells sorted from blood, sampled at week 52, from a patient treated with tofacitinib. All receptors derive from a human donor with alopecia areata.

This clone was counted only a few times. The chain couples TRBV6-5 to TRBJ1-2; D remains ambiguous. Germline CDR1 reads MNHEY; CDR2 reads SVGAGI. Deletions cut 5 bases from V and 4 bases from J, with 5 bases between. The CDR3 length is 11 residues. The CDR3 coding sequence is TGTGCCAGCAGTGAGGGCTATGGCTACACCTTC. Its translation: CASSEGYGYTF.

V is TRBV7-3 and J is TRBJ2-3; 9 nucleotides match TRBD1. This CDR3 region has 18 residues. V lost 4 bases, J lost 5 bases, and 16 bases stayed unmatched. Germline CDR1 reads SGHTA; CDR2 reads FQGTGA. CDR3 protein: CASSSNRIGQGILDTQYF. CDR3 DNA sequence: TGTGCCAGCAGCTCTAACCGTATCGGACAGGGGATTCTAGATACGCAGTATTTT.

This clone was seen more than once but under ten times. The genes are TRBV9 and TRBJ2-1; D possibly uses TRBD1 or TRBD2 (5 bases each). The CDR3 runs to 18 residues. Trimming took 0 bases from V and 6 from J, leaving 22 bases between them. Germline V CDR1 and CDR2: SGDLS, YYNGEE. CDR3 sequence: CASSVEGSMGVGVNEQFF. The CDR3 DNA reads as TGTGCCAGCAGCGTAGAGGGAAGTATGGGGGTGGGTGTCAATGAGCAGTTCTTC.

The chain is built from TRBV29-1 and TRBJ2-5; TRBD2 might be the D (6 bases). CDR1 SQVTM and CDR2 ANQGSEA come from the germline V gene. The germline V and J ends were trimmed by 6 bases and 2 bases, with 10 bases remaining between them. The CDR3 extends over 12 amino acids. The CDR3: CSVGLKQETQYF. For the CDR3, the DNA is TGCAGCGTGGGACTGAAACAAGAGACCCAGTACTTC.

This clone was recorded a few times. This chain uses TRBV5-1 with TRBJ2-6, with 8 bases fitting TRBD1. This CDR3 is built from 18 residues. The V and J ends lost 3 bases and 0 bases, in that order; junction bases with no gene match: 8. Germline CDR1 is SGHRS and CDR2 is YFSETQ. CDR3 DNA: TGCGCCAGCAGCTACCCGGGACAGGCAAACTCTGGGGCCAACGTCCTGACTTTC. The encoded protein is CASSYPGQANSGANVLTF.

This clone came up once. The chain recombines TRBV7-3 with TRBJ2-2, with unresolved D. Trimming removed 4 bases at V and 1 base at J, with 7 bases between. The CDR3 runs 14 residues. CDR1 and CDR2 from the germline V gene are SGHTA and FQGTGA. In nucleotides, the CDR3 is TGTGCCAGCAGCTCCGACCGGAACACCGGGGAGCTGTTTTTT. This translates into CASSSDRNTGELFF. Full variable domain (outside the CDR3, taken from reference TRBV7-3 and TRBJ2-2): GAGVSQTPSNKVTEKGKYVELRCDPISGHTALYWYRQSLGQGPEFLIYFQGTGAADDSGLPNDRFFAVRPEGSVSTLKIQRTERGDSAVYLCASSSDRNTGELFFGEGSRLTVL.

This rearrangement joins TRBV2 to TRBJ2-3, with TRBD1 as a possible D gene (5 bases). The CDR3 has 16 residues. Per germline, CDR1 SNHLY and CDR2 FYNNEI. V shed 6 bases and J shed 1 base, with 17 bases lying between them. The CDR3 region has the DNA TGTGCCAGCAGGGGGCCCGCAGACATGGGCACAGATACGCAGTATTTT. It specifies CASRGPADMGTDTQYF.

The chain couples TRBV6-6 to TRBJ1-4, with a possible D match to TRBD1 (6 bases). This CDR3 contains 15 residues. V lost 8 bases and J lost 5, with 18 bases in between. The germline V gene encodes CDR1 MNHNY and CDR2 SVGAGI (reference sequence). As DNA, the CDR3 is TGTGCCAGCGCCTTTAACAGGGCTCGCAATGAAAAACTGTTTTTT. This sequence encodes CASAFNRARNEKLFF.

This clone was detected only a few times. This chain joins TRBV7-8 and TRBJ2-5; D ambiguous. V was cut by 5 bases and J by 1 base, with 11 bases left in between. Germline V gene sequence: CDR1 SGHVS, CDR2 FQNEAQ. The CDR3 is 14 residues long. Here the CDR3 reads CASSASEIQETQYF. The CDR3 DNA sequence: TGTGCCAGCAGCGCCTCAGAAATCCAAGAGACCCAGTACTTC.

The chain is built from TRBV19 and TRBJ1-5; D gene ambiguous. The CDR3 contains 13 residues. The V and J ends lost 5 bases and 4 bases respectively, with 9 bases between them. The germline V gene encodes CDR1 LNHDA and CDR2 SQIVND (reference sequence). The CDR3 region is CASSRTDNQPQHF. The CDR3 DNA sequence: TGTGCCAGTAGTCGGACGGATAATCAGCCCCAGCATTTT.

This clone has more than one count but fewer than ten. The gene calls are TRBV29-1 and TRBJ1-1; tentative D call: TRBD1 (6 bases). The V and J ends lost 7 bases and 4 bases respectively, with 22 bases between them. CDR3 length: 15 amino acids. Germline CDR1 is SQVTM and CDR2 is ANQGSEA. CDR3: CSAWGLTPELTEAFF. CDR3 in DNA: TGCAGCGCTTGGGGGCTCACCCCAGAACTCACTGAAGCTTTCTTT.

This clone was detected a few times. V and J are TRBV30 and TRBJ2-2; a possible D gene is TRBD1 (5 bases). Germline CDR1 is GTSNPN and CDR2 is SVGIG (reference sequence). This CDR3 region has 13 residues. Trimming cost V 1 base and J 7 bases, with 10 bases left between them. The CDR3 here is CAWSGQGGGELFF. Here the CDR3 DNA reads TGTGCCTGGAGTGGGCAGGGCGGCGGGGAGCTGTTTTTT.

This clone was picked up a small number of times. At one boundary the junction diverges from the germline segment, which might be a read error. This chain links TRBV7-7 with TRBJ2-7; D uncertain. Germline V lookup: CDR1 SSHAT, CDR2 FNYEAQ (reference sequence). The CDR3 has 12 amino acids. The DNA of the CDR3 is TGTGCTAGCAGCCCTAGGTACTACGAGCAGTACTTC. It translates to CASSPRYYEQYF.

This clone has only a few counts. The chain combines TRBV14 with TRBJ1-1, with D unresolved. The germline V gene encodes CDR1 SGHDN and CDR2 FVKESK. The CDR3 runs to 13 residues. V lost 1 base and J lost 4, with 7 bases in between. CDR3 sequence (DNA): TGTGCCAGCAGCCAAGTGGGTGGCACTGAAGCTTTCTTT. Translation: CASSQVGGTEAFF.

This clone was recorded a few times. The chain carries TRBV5-1 and TRBJ2-5, with D hard to call. CDR3 length: 14 residues. Germline CDR1 reads SGHRS; CDR2 reads YFSETQ. V lost 0 bases to trimming and J lost 3 bases, with 9 bases between them. The CDR3 bases are TGCGCCAGCAGCTTGGGGGGTGGCGAAGAGACCCAGTACTTC. Amino acids: CASSLGGGEETQYF.

This chain connects TRBV29-1 to TRBJ2-1; 10 nucleotides agree with TRBD1. The CDR3 has 14 amino acids. V dropped 8 bases and J dropped 2; count of bases not matched to a gene: 6. Looked up from germline, CDR1 is SQVTM and CDR2 is ANQGSEA. DNA of the CDR3: TGCAGCACGCTAGGGACAGGGGCCTACAATGAGCAGTTCTTC. Protein sequence: CSTLGTGAYNEQFF.

This clone appeared a single time. The genes are TRBV6-6 and TRBJ2-6; no definite D call. V was shortened by 4 bases and J by 2 bases, with 9 bases between the two germline ends. The CDR3 runs 15 residues. Germline V CDR1 and CDR2: MNHNY, SVGAGI (reference sequence). CDR3 residues: CASSFDSPGANVLTF. As DNA, the CDR3 is TGTGCCAGCAGTTTTGACTCCCCTGGGGCCAACGTCCTGACTTTC.

This clone occurred once. This rearrangement joins TRBV5-4 to TRBJ2-2; 7 bases are a match to TRBD2. The germline gives CDR1 SGHNT, CDR2 YYREEE (reference sequence). The CDR3 length is 16 residues. V was clipped by 0 bases and J by 3 bases; unmatched bases: 5. The CDR3, as DNA: TGTGCCAGCAGCTTGGTTTACGGGGGGTACACCGGGGAGCTGTTTTTT. Translated, it gives CASSLVYGGYTGELFF.

The chain joins TRBV7-9 to TRBJ2-7, with a weak D call TRBD1 (6 bases). The germline V gene encodes CDR1 SEHNR and CDR2 FQNEAQ (reference sequence). The CDR3 totals 12 residues. V lost 5 bases and J 7 bases, leaving 12 bases between the germline ends. CDR3 in amino acids: CASSLQGEEQYF. The CDR3 coding sequence is TGTGCCAGCAGCCTACAGGGAGAGGAGCAGTACTTC.

This clone was picked up many times. This CDR3 is also generated by other DNA sequences in the sample. The chain is built from TRBV9 and TRBJ2-5; D perhaps matches TRBD1 (5 bases). There are 13 residues in the CDR3. Trimming stripped 0 bases from V and 5 bases from J, with 8 bases between. The germline CDR1 and CDR2 sequences are SGDLS and YYNGEE. CDR3 coding DNA: TGTGCCAGCAGCGTAGGGGGCGAGGAGACCCAGTACTTC. This encodes CASSVGGEETQYF.

The CDR3 is CASSLLGRGRTGANVLTF. The CDR3 DNA reads TGTGCCAGCAGCTTACTGGGCAGGGGGCGCACGGGGGCCAACGTCCTGACTTTC. V is TRBV7-8 and J is TRBJ2-6, with 8 bases identical to TRBD1. This CDR3 has 18 residues. Germline V gene lookup returns CDR1 SGHVS and CDR2 FQNEAQ. After removal of 2 bases from V and 4 bases from J, the junction contained 10 bases not matched to a gene.

The CDR3: CASSKGVLQPQHF. The CDR3 DNA sequence: TGTGCCAGCAGCAAAGGGGTTTTGCAGCCCCAGCATTTT. The chain combines TRBV7-2 with TRBJ1-5, with D possibly matching TRBD1 (5 bases). V dropped 5 bases and J dropped 7 bases, with 12 bases sitting between them. Germline V gives CDR1 SGHTA, CDR2 FQGNSA. This CDR3 comprises 13 residues.

V usage is TRBV11-2 and J usage is TRBJ2-6; the D call may be TRBD1 or TRBD2 (6 bases each). CDR1 and CDR2 (germline): SGHAT, FQNNGV. The CDR3 runs to 17 residues. The V and J ends lost 1 base and 6 bases respectively, with 16 bases between them. In DNA form, the CDR3 reads TGTGCCAGCAGCTTAGTTCCGGGGGCAAAGGAGGCCAACGTCCTGACTTTC. Translation gives CASSLVPGAKEANVLTF.

V gene TRBV7-2 combines with J gene TRBJ2-7, with TRBD1 matching 8 bases. V was pared by 4 bases and J by 0 bases, with 5 bases of the junction left unmatched. Germline lookup yields CDR1 SGHTA and CDR2 FQGNSA. CDR3 length: 15 amino acids. CDR3 loop: CASSWTGTDSYEQYF. CDR3 DNA: TGTGCCAGCAGCTGGACAGGGACAGACTCCTACGAGCAGTACTTC.

This clone was counted a few times. This chain uses TRBV5-6 with TRBJ2-7; TRBD1 might be the D (6 bases). Germline V gene data show CDR1 as SGHDT and CDR2 as YYEEEE. The CDR3 sequence is 12 residues long. Trimming cost V 2 bases and J 5 bases, with 8 bases left between them. The CDR3 sequence is CASSFTGNEQYF. CDR3 DNA: TGTGCCAGCAGCTTCACAGGGAACGAGCAGTACTTC.

V is TRBV7-9 and J is TRBJ2-4; TRBD1 aligns across 7 bases. V lost 5 bases to trimming and J lost 0 bases; unmatched junction nucleotides: 7. This CDR3 is built from 16 residues. Germline V gene data show CDR1 as SEHNR and CDR2 as FQNEAQ (reference sequence). DNA for the CDR3: TGTGCCAGCAGCGCTGGACAGGTCGAAGCCAAAAACATTCAGTACTTC. It codes for CASSAGQVEAKNIQYF.

The chain is built from TRBV5-4 and TRBJ2-2, with 8 positions matching TRBD2. Per germline, CDR1 SGHNT and CDR2 YYREEE (reference sequence). The CDR3 has 16 residues. The junction had 7 bases not matched to a gene; V was cut back by 0 bases and J by 6 bases. The CDR3 spells CASSLAPGGPSGELFF. CDR3 nucleotide sequence: TGTGCCAGCAGCTTGGCGCCGGGGGGGCCGTCCGGGGAGCTGTTTTTT. The complete variable domain, with remaining parts taken from reference TRBV5-4 and TRBJ2-2, reads ETGVTQSPTHLIKTRGQQVTLRCSSQSGHNTVSWYQQALGQGPQFIFQYYREEENGRGNFPPRFSGLQFPNYSSELNVNALELDDSALYLCASSLAPGGPSGELFFGEGSRLTVL.

The chain uses TRBV4-3 and TRBJ2-7, with D possibly being TRBD1 (6 bases). The germline V gene encodes CDR1 LGHNA and CDR2 YSLEER. V was shortened by 0 bases and J by 0 bases, with 18 bases between the two germline ends. The CDR3 totals 18 residues. Written as DNA, the CDR3 is TGCGCCAGCAGCCAAGACCCTTACAGGGCTCAGAGCTCCTACGAGCAGTACTTC. Its protein product is CASSQDPYRAQSSYEQYF.

This clone was observed a handful of times. Other DNA sequences in this sample translate to the same CDR3. The rearrangement uses TRBV7-9 and TRBJ1-2; no clear D gene. Germline loops: CDR1 SEHNR, CDR2 FQNEAQ (reference sequence). Trimming stripped 2 bases from V and 4 bases from J, with 8 bases between. The CDR3 extends over 13 amino acids. The CDR3 reads CASSLSGSYGYTF. Here the CDR3 DNA reads TGTGCCAGCAGCTTATCGGGATCCTATGGCTACACCTTC.